The 5 T cell receptor beta chains below were found in one sample sequenced in a study of cytomegalovirus exposure and HLA in healthy donors (dated by TCRdb to about 2017). The method was the immunoSEQ multiplex PCR assay. The multiplex PCR relied on a mix of 60 forward primers for TCR Vbeta segments and 13 reverse primers for TCR Jbeta segments. TCRdb retrieved this table from immuneACCESS and kept in-frame rearrangements only. Not all clones are present; in checked studies, unresolved V genes account for under half, and no reason is known for the remainder. This sample comprises about 96,000 clones, about four fifths of them detected only once. Around an eighth of the sample is taken by the ten largest. The sample consisted of PBMCs. Receptors were obtained from an older woman in good health and CMV-seropositive.

The DNA of the CDR3 is TGCGCCAGCAGCAAAGGGGGGGAGTTATCCTACGAGCAGTACTTC. Translating gives CASSKGGELSYEQYF. This chain links TRBV5-1 with TRBJ2-7; perhaps TRBD2 as D (7 bases). Germline assignment: CDR1 SGHRS and CDR2 YFSETQ. CDR3 length: 15 residues. The germline V and J ends were trimmed by 4 bases and 1 base, with 15 bases remaining between them.

The chain employs TRBV27 and TRBJ2-1; D possibly corresponds to TRBD2 (6 bases). V was shortened by 1 base and J by 7 bases, with 14 bases between the two germline ends. The CDR3 sequence is 15 residues long. Germline CDR1 and CDR2: MNHEY and SMNVEV (reference sequence). CDR3 in amino acids: CASSLLLALVNEQFF. The CDR3 nucleotides are TGTGCCAGCAGTTTATTGCTAGCGTTAGTAAATGAGCAGTTCTTC.

With regard to this clone: Other nucleotide sequences in the sample specify the same CDR3. This chain connects TRBV27 to TRBJ2-1; possibly TRBD2 for D (5 bases). V lost 2 bases and J lost 0, with 14 bases in between. The CDR3 contains 17 residues. Germline V gene sequence: CDR1 MNHEY, CDR2 SMNVEV (reference sequence). The DNA of the CDR3 is TGTGCCAGCAGTTTAAGAGGGCCGGGGAACTCCTACAATGAGCAGTTCTTC. Protein sequence: CASSLRGPGNSYNEQFF.

The rearrangement uses TRBV13 and TRBJ1-6; D possibly corresponds to TRBD1 (6 bases). Germline V CDR1 and CDR2: PRHDT, FYEKMQ (reference sequence). V was clipped by 1 base and J by 8 bases, with 12 bases between them. The CDR3 consists of 15 residues. CDR3 protein: CASSLDGEGDSPLHF. The CDR3 DNA reads as TGTGCCAGCAGCTTAGACGGGGAGGGGGATTCACCCCTCCACTTT.

The genes are TRBV11-2 and TRBJ2-7; D is perhaps TRBD1 (6 bases). Germline V gives CDR1 SGHAT, CDR2 FQNNGV. The CDR3 sequence is 15 residues long. The V and J ends lost 3 bases and 3 bases respectively, with 15 bases between them. The CDR3 DNA follows: TGTGCCAGCAGCTTCAGGGGTGCAGGGGTCTACGAGCAGTACTTC. Its protein is CASSFRGAGVYEQYF.